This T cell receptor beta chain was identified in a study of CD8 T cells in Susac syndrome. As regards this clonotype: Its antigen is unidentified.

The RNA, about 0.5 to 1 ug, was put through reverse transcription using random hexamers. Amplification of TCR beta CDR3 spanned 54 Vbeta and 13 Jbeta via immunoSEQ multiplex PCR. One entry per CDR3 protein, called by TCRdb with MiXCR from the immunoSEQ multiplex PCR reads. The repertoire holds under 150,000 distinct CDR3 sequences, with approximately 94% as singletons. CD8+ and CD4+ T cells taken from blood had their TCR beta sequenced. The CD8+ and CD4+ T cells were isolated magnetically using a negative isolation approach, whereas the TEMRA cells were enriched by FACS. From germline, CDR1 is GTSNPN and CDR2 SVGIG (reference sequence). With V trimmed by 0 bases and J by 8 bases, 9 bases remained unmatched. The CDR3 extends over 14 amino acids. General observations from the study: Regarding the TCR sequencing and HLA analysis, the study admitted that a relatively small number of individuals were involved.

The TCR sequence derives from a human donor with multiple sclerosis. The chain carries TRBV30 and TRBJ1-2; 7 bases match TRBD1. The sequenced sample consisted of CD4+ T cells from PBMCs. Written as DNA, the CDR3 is TGTGCCTGGAGTGTGGAAGGGGGCGCCGGGGGCTACACCTTC. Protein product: CAWSVEGGAGGYTF.